Presented here are 24 T cell receptor beta chains from one specimen sequenced in a study of technical replicates of blood from a few donors. Generated by immunoSEQ multiplex PCR, the TCRdb table keeps only in-frame clones and is missing some. The sample holds tens of thousands of clones, more than 85% seen once. Sequenced: PBMCs. These receptors all stem from a human donor in good health. Some clones in this sample may be carry-over from other donors' samples.

The CDR3 reads CASSRTTGGWRTEAFF. The DNA for the CDR3 is TGCGCCAGCAGCAGGACGACAGGAGGCTGGAGGACTGAAGCTTTCTTT. The genes are TRBV5-1 and TRBJ1-1, with D tentatively TRBD1 (6 bases). There are 16 residues in the CDR3. Germline CDR1 SGHRS, CDR2 YFSETQ. Deletions cut 4 bases from V and 5 bases from J, with 21 bases between.

This chain connects TRBV7-3 to TRBJ2-1, with TRBD1 identical over 7 bases. CDR1 and CDR2 from the germline V gene are SGHTA and FQGTGA. This CDR3 comprises 18 residues. The V gene end was trimmed by 2 bases and the J gene end by 0 bases; junction bases not matched to a gene: 10. For the CDR3, the DNA is TGTGCCAGCAGCTTACTTGGGGACAGCCTAAGCTCCTACAATGAGCAGTTCTTC. It specifies CASSLLGDSLSSYNEQFF.

The V call is TRBV7-2, the J call TRBJ1-3; D is undetermined. The germline V gene has CDR1 SGHTA and CDR2 FQGNSA. Trimming pared 1 base from V and 0 bases from J, leaving 10 bases between. The CDR3 length is 16 residues. The CDR3 bases are TGTGCCAGCAGCTTAGTCGGAGGAGACTCTGGAAACACCATATATTTT. Amino acids: CASSLVGGDSGNTIYF.

The chain joins TRBV5-6 to TRBJ1-4, with D uncertain. CDR1 and CDR2 from the germline V gene are SGHDT and YYEEEE. The CDR3 length is 13 residues. Trimming removed 1 base from V and 8 bases from J, with 9 bases in between. The CDR3 DNA reads TGTGCCAGCAGCTTGACGAGCTACGAAAAACTGTTTTTT. It codes for CASSLTSYEKLFF.

The CDR3 coding sequence is TGTGCTAGTGGTTTGCGGGATAGCGGGACCGAGCAGTACTTC. Protein: CASGLRDSGTEQYF. The chain uses TRBV12-5 and TRBJ2-7; 8 bases agree with TRBD2. Germline-derived CDR1 and CDR2 are LGHNT and FRNRAP. The CDR3 spans 14 residues. The J segment lost 6 bases and the V segment lost 2 bases, leaving 6 bases of the junction unmatched.

J is TRBJ2-1 and V is TRBV30; 7 nucleotides match TRBD2. Trimming took 3 bases from V and 4 from J; bases not matched to a gene: 9. The length of the CDR3 is 15 residues. Germline CDR1 reads GTSNPN; CDR2 reads SVGIG (reference sequence). Here the CDR3 reads CAWSLVQAGYNEQFF. The CDR3 DNA reads TGTGCCTGGAGCCTAGTACAAGCGGGATACAATGAGCAGTTCTTC.

The chain employs TRBV4-1 and TRBJ2-5, with D perhaps matching TRBD2 (5 bases). Per germline, CDR1 MGHRA and CDR2 YSYEKL. The CDR3 length is 18 residues. V lost 0 bases and J 7 bases, leaving 24 bases between the germline ends. The CDR3 reads CASSQEVIPVGRETTQYF. CDR3 coding DNA: TGCGCCAGCAGCCAAGAAGTCATTCCGGTAGGAAGGGAGACGACCCAGTACTTC.

CDR3 bases: TGTGCCTTTGGGACAGGGAACTATGGCTACACCTTC. It specifies CAFGTGNYGYTF. This chain joins TRBV30 and TRBJ1-2; 9 nucleotides line up with TRBD1. The trim removed 7 bases at V and 2 bases at J, leaving 2 bases unmatched. The CDR3 has 12 amino acids. Germline loops: CDR1 GTSNPN, CDR2 SVGIG (reference sequence).

The genes are TRBV7-2 and TRBJ1-2, with D perhaps TRBD1 (5 bases). The germline V and J ends were trimmed by 3 bases and 4 bases, with 15 bases remaining between them. This CDR3 contains 15 residues. Looked up from germline, CDR1 is SGHTA and CDR2 is FQGNSA. The CDR3 DNA is TGTGCCAGCAGCTTGGATGGGGCAGGGCCCTATGGCTACACCTTC. Its protein is CASSLDGAGPYGYTF.

The chain has TRBV30 and TRBJ2-7, with 8 bases identical to TRBD1. The CDR3 runs to 12 residues. CDR1 GTSNPN and CDR2 SVGIG come from the germline V gene (reference sequence). V shed 6 bases, J shed 7 bases, and the junction held 8 bases outside the gene matches. CDR3 nucleotides: TGTGCCTGCCATAGGACAGGGCGGGAGCAGTACTTC. Protein product: CACHRTGREQYF.

By share of the sample, this clone is medium-sized (0.01 to 0.1%). V usage is TRBV5-1 and J usage is TRBJ2-1; 10 bases match TRBD2. CDR3 length: 14 amino acids. Germline trimming cut 6 bases from V and 3 bases from J; bases unmatched to any gene: 3. Germline V gives CDR1 SGHRS, CDR2 YFSETQ. The chain's CDR3 is CASTLAGGYNEQFF. The CDR3 nucleotides read TGCGCCAGCACCTTAGCGGGGGGCTACAATGAGCAGTTCTTC.

The rearrangement joins TRBV5-1 to TRBJ1-6, with 7 bases matching TRBD1. The CDR3 runs 14 residues. The trim removed 4 bases at V and 6 bases at J, leaving 4 bases unmatched. The germline CDR1 and CDR2 sequences are SGHRS and YFSETQ. The CDR3 loop is CASSGGTANSPLHF. As DNA, the CDR3 is TGCGCCAGCAGCGGGGGGACAGCTAATTCACCCCTCCACTTT.

The chain recombines TRBV7-6 with TRBJ2-5, with TRBD2 matching 7 bases. Trimming took 1 base from V and 5 from J; bases not matched to a gene: 4. The CDR3 covers 14 residues. The germline CDR1 and CDR2 sequences are SGHVS and FNYEAQ. CDR3 coding DNA: TGTGCCAGCAGCTTAGGGACTAGTCGTGAGACCCAGTACTTC. Protein product: CASSLGTSRETQYF.

In DNA, the CDR3 is TGTGCCAGCAGTTTCGGTGGACTAGCGGGAGGGCCGTCCTACAATGAGCAGTTCTTC. This gives the protein CASSFGGLAGGPSYNEQFF. The V and J genes are TRBV7-6 and TRBJ2-1; 15 nucleotides line up with TRBD2. The CDR3 loop spans 19 amino acids. The germline gives CDR1 SGHVS, CDR2 FNYEAQ. With V trimmed by 6 bases and J by 1 base, 10 bases remained unmatched.

CDR3 amino acids: CSVGGQGIRSNYGYTF. CDR3 DNA sequence: TGCAGCGTTGGGGGGCAGGGGATTAGGTCTAACTATGGCTACACCTTC. V usage is TRBV29-1 and J usage is TRBJ1-2; possible D gene TRBD1, 6 bases. The ends were cut back, 4 bases at V and 0 bases at J, with 18 bases in the middle. The CDR3 extends over 16 amino acids. Germline V gives CDR1 SQVTM, CDR2 ANQGSEA.

This chain connects TRBV5-5 to TRBJ1-2, with D possibly matching TRBD1 (5 bases). Germline V gives CDR1 SGHKS, CDR2 YYEKEE (reference sequence). The CDR3 is 14 residues long. Trimming shortened V by 2 bases and J by 8 bases, and 16 bases separated the two germline ends. The CDR3 region has the DNA TGTGCCAGCAGCTTCGGAGGGGCCGAACGGGGCTACACCTTC. It encodes CASSFGGAERGYTF.

This chain connects TRBV30 to TRBJ2-1, with 12 bases matching TRBD2. This CDR3 has 14 amino acids. V was pared by 3 bases and J by 6 bases, with 3 bases of the junction left unmatched. The germline V gene encodes CDR1 GTSNPN and CDR2 SVGIG (reference sequence). The CDR3: CAWRGLAGTNEQFF. The CDR3 bases are TGTGCCTGGAGAGGACTAGCGGGAACCAATGAGCAGTTCTTC.

The V call is TRBV12-5, the J call TRBJ1-2; D call uncertain. The V gene's germline CDR1 is LGHNT and CDR2 FRNRAP. CDR3 length: 13 amino acids. V lost 2 bases and J lost 4, with 8 bases in between. The CDR3 DNA follows: TGTGCTAGTGGTTTGTCCGGTGTCTATGGCTACACCTTC. This translates into CASGLSGVYGYTF.

The chain is built from TRBV5-1 and TRBJ1-1; the D is unclear. Per germline, CDR1 SGHRS and CDR2 YFSETQ. V lost 0 bases and J lost 0, with 6 bases in between. The length of the CDR3 is 14 residues. This chain's CDR3 is CASSLGTLNTEAFF. CDR3 nucleotides: TGCGCCAGCAGCTTGGGGACTTTGAACACTGAAGCTTTCTTT.

The chain is built from TRBV6-6 and TRBJ2-5, with TRBD2 as a possible D gene (5 bases). The CDR3 spans 14 residues. Germline V gene data show CDR1 as MNHNY and CDR2 as SVGAGI (reference sequence). Trimming pared 0 bases from V and 5 bases from J, leaving 10 bases between. The CDR3 sequence is CASSYSASSETQYF. The DNA for the CDR3 is TGTGCCAGCAGTTACTCAGCTAGCTCGGAGACCCAGTACTTC.

In DNA form, the CDR3 reads TGTGCCAGCAGCGGTGGGACAGGGAGTCGGAATCAGCCCCAGCATTTT. Its protein product is CASSGGTGSRNQPQHF. The chain joins TRBV5-6 to TRBJ1-5, with 9 bases identical to TRBD1. Trimming took 4 bases from V and 4 from J; bases not matched to a gene: 9. The germline V gene encodes CDR1 SGHDT and CDR2 YYEEEE. The CDR3 is 16 amino acids.

CDR3 residues: CAWSVIGGGEQYF. The CDR3 DNA follows: TGTGCCTGGAGTGTTATAGGGGGCGGGGAGCAGTACTTC. This chain joins TRBV30 and TRBJ2-7; the match to TRBD1 covers 7 bases. The CDR3 loop spans 13 amino acids. In germline, CDR1 is GTSNPN, CDR2 SVGIG (reference sequence). V gave up 0 bases and J gave up 7 bases; unmatched junction bases: 6.

This sequence joins TRBV5-1 and TRBJ2-5; TRBD2 aligns across 13 bases. With V trimmed by 0 bases and J by 2 bases, 10 bases remained unmatched. CDR3 length: 19 residues. Germline loops: CDR1 SGHRS, CDR2 YFSETQ. In DNA form, the CDR3 reads TGCGCCAGCAGCTTGGGGCGACTAGCGGGAGGACCCCGACAAGAGACCCAGTACTTC. Its protein is CASSLGRLAGGPRQETQYF.

CDR3 DNA: TGTGCCAGTAGTACCGGGACTAGCTACGAGCAGTACTTC. Translated, it gives CASSTGTSYEQYF. This chain connects TRBV19 to TRBJ2-7; TRBD2 matches 8 bases. This CDR3 contains 13 residues. The germline V gene has CDR1 LNHDA and CDR2 SQIVND (reference sequence). J gave up 3 bases and V 4 bases, and 2 bases lay outside the gene matches.